The present TCR beta chain was sequenced within a study of cytomegalovirus exposure and HLA in healthy donors (dated by TCRdb to the late 2010s). Turning to the overall study: An earlier analysis of approximately 640 of the donors reported approximately 270 Gb of sequence data and 117 million unique TCR beta sequences from 150 million to 200 million T cells. Every discovery cohort repertoire had been produced on one sequencing platform. The study aimed to test whether cataloging public T cell receptors could reveal signatures of past pathogen exposure. About five DR-DQ haplotypes were treated as single units for association and clustering because of strong linkage in the cohort. A separate validation cohort of roughly 110 different subjects was used in addition to the roughly 670-subject first cohort. Typing coverage differed by locus: A, B, C, DRB1 and DQB1 were typed in roughly 620-630 donors, DQA1 in about 500, DPA1 in approximately 610, and DPB1 in approximately 450. An early release that covered fewer than 750 HLA-typed donors contained around 300 gigabases of sequencing data and approximately 85 million unique TCR sequences. Of the 350 to 450 genotyped donors, 81% were placed in the genetic ancestry cluster associated with self-reported Caucasian donors. To study patterns of TCR occurrence, a later analysis re-analyzed previously published TCR beta repertoires from around 660 donors and added high-resolution HLA genotyping. An earlier analysis of several hundred of the donors used high-throughput TCR beta sequencing to judge whether each TCR beta V gene segment behaved as functional or pseudogenic. A later genetic analysis took genome-wide SNP genotypes for about three fifths of the roughly 670 donors and used that subset as a discovery cohort. In the later analysis, no new phenotypic data were used to find candidate immune exposures; instead, reliance was placed on TCR beta sequences and their occurrence across donors. Among roughly 370 genotyped donors of the cohort, an average of around 240,000 unique TCR beta nucleotide sequences were sequenced per donor, roughly 18% of them non-productive. High-throughput TCR immunosequencing, statistical association of individual TCRs with disease status, and machine learning were combined to predict cytomegalovirus infection status. The study profiled the T cell repertoires of under 700 subjects by immunosequencing and related them to cytomegalovirus serostatus. Class I and class II HLA loci were covered by the typing at four-digit resolution. Alongside the repertoire data, information on donor age, sex, ethnicity and CMV serostatus was compiled. Overall study outcomes, separate from this receptor: Most TCR sequences were seen in very few donors, while some public TCRs were found in many individuals. Because counts were too low, about 15 rarely observed V segments, including chromosome 9 orphons, were left out of the earlier analysis of some 640 of the donors. In a later analysis, 16,951 TCR beta sequences were associated with specific HLA alleles at a false discovery rate of 0.05. Assigning TCR associations to individual alleles was difficult when HLA alleles, especially DR and DQ, strongly co-occurred. Several of the top co-occurrence clusters appeared to be linked to parvovirus B19, influenza, CMV and Epstein-Barr virus, according to a later analysis. Cytomegalovirus status was reported to be diagnosed by the classifier with high specificity and sensitivity in both the original and validation cohorts. In an earlier analysis of about 540 of the donors, most TCR beta V segments were observed in productive rearrangements about 87% or about 30% of the time, broadly matching IMGT annotations. In a later genetic analysis, fewer N-insertions in productive TCRs were reported among donors in an Asian-associated ancestry cluster than the approximately 630-donor mean. An association between a missense DCLRE1C variant and V-gene and J-gene trimming of TCR beta chains was found in a later genetic analysis and replicated in an independent cohort. Because the 87-base-pair reads could not distinguish some IMGT-functional V segments, including TRBV6-2 and TRBV6-3, those segments were excluded. Most CMV-associated TCR beta chains appeared to be HLA-restricted in a later analysis, and the HLA associations seemed to be driven largely by CMV exposure. This cohort had only TCR beta chains sequenced, and the lack of alpha or paired-chain data limited which features could be detected. A few of the identified cytomegalovirus-associated TCR beta chains were confirmed in vitro to be specific for cytomegalovirus antigens. In a later analysis, HLA-associated TCR beta chains showed more clonal expansion and lower generation probabilities than non-associated chains that were equally common. The presence/absence analyses assumed that sequencing depth was roughly uniform across donors, and that assumption may not be true. A further reported finding was that TCR beta sequences accurately predicted the HLA-A and HLA-B alleles for most subjects in the first cohort. It was suggested by the authors that the approach could potentially be generalized to other disease states and immunological phenotypes. In a later analysis, the rate of TCR association differed among HLA loci, with DRB1 alleles having the most associated TCRs and HLA-C alleles having the fewest. A total of fewer than 200 TCR beta chains were listed by the study as associated with cytomegalovirus. A group of highly shared sequence variants was considered likely to be a technical artifact of the sequencing pipeline. Correlated functional status among segregating V segments might reflect linkage disequilibrium, but an unknown experimental factor could not be ruled out. For the cohort, immune exposure information was limited to CMV serostatus. Because HLA typing was unavailable for some donors at each locus, only the typed subset was used in association tests.

Libraries were made using the immunoSEQ multiplex PCR assay. For the multiplex PCR, a mixture combining 60 forward primers for TCR Vbeta segments and 13 reverse primers for TCR Jbeta segments was used. A multiplex PCR assay on genomic DNA amplified the CDR3 region of rearranged TCR beta genes. On the Illumina HiSeq System, the amplified TCR beta libraries were sequenced as 87-base-pair reads. For the original study's pipeline: Across the 640 or so repertoires, a later analysis counted around 80 million unique TCR beta chains, about 10 million of which were shared by at least two donors. A nearest-neighbor algorithm error-corrected the raw reads and collapsed the reads into unique sequences, merging closely related sequences to remove PCR and sequencing errors. To assign V, D and J gene segments, CDR3 sequences were aligned to IMGT reference sequences. For a sequence to be retained, a match of at least six nucleotides was required to both a V gene segment and a J gene segment. Rearrangements were called productive when the CDR3 lacked stop codons and stayed in frame with V and J; all others were non-productive. Following IMGT convention, CDR3 was defined as the stretch from the second conserved V-encoded cysteine to the conserved J-encoded phenylalanine. In an earlier analysis of around 600 of the donors, sequences lacking an unambiguous match to a single V gene segment were excluded. In an earlier analysis of approximately 610 of the donors, V segments were called functional above 56.7% productive rearrangements and were called segregating when the between-donor standard deviation exceeded 5%. A statistical classification framework was built to diagnose cytomegalovirus status from the catalog of TCR beta chain sequences. A later analysis assigned V and J genes by comparing TCR nucleotide sequences with IMGT/GENE-DB human TR gene sequences. In a later analysis, CDR3 sequences and most-parsimonious VDJ recombination scenarios were assigned using the TCRdist pipeline. A later analysis defined each TCR beta chain by its CDR3 amino acid sequence plus V-gene family, and excluded reads lacking a unique V-gene family. To address suspected cross-contamination and a sequencing artifact, a later analysis removed under 600 highly shared, low-generation-probability nucleotide sequences. In a later analysis, a clonal expansion index for each public chain was calculated from normalized within-repertoire ranks of inferred template counts. In a later analysis, generation probabilities were computed using a VDJ recombination model fitted to out-of-frame rearrangements, and the results were checked against IGoR. In a later analysis, TCR-TCR, TCR-HLA and TCR-CMV co-occurrence was scored with hypergeometric tests, and a repertoire-size bias correction was applied to TCR pairs. In a later analysis, false discovery rates were estimated by permuting HLA or CMV assignments 20 times. In a later analysis, co-occurring TCRs were grouped using DBSCAN, and TCRdist sequence similarity was added for clustering within HLA-allele-positive subsets. Co-occurrence clustering excluded repertoires with fewer than 30,000 or more than 120,000 public chains, plus five with anomalous nucleotide sharing. TCRdb's version of the immuneACCESS table is confined to in-frame rearrangements and falls short of the full clone set. An unresolved V gene accounts for under half of the shortfall where checked; the remainder is of unknown origin. The V and J calls and clone size are taken from that table; D and trimming were inferred from the DNA. This sample lists 85,000 to 100,000 clones; around 77% were detected once. The biggest ten clones account for roughly 7.3% of the sample.

The cohort comprised more than 550 healthy bone marrow donors. Cohort members were all nominally healthy when sampled, although unrecorded immune exposures were likely present. The donor tested CMV seropositive and was one of the 289 seropositive cohort members. Each donor provided a peripheral blood sample, and peripheral blood mononuclear cells were used for TCR beta sequencing. The Qiagen DNeasy Blood Extraction Kit was used to extract genomic DNA from the blood cell samples. Of note for this clone: The specificity of this receptor is unknown. At one end, the junction sequence differs from germline, possibly due to a read error.

CDR1 MGHRA and CDR2 YSYEKL were looked up in the germline V gene. Spanning cysteine to phenylalanine, the CDR3 consists of 17 amino acids. Only CDR3 DNA remains: 51 bases, in frame from the first base. The receptor comes from a man in his fifties in good health and CMV-seropositive. The sequence joins TRBV4-1 to TRBJ1-5, with 7 bases aligning to TRBD1. The sequencing input was PBMCs. In nucleotide form, the sequence is TGCGCCAGCAGCCAAACAGGGGCAGGAGGGGGCAATCAGCCCCAGAATTTT. The encoded protein is CASSQTGAGGGNQPQNF.